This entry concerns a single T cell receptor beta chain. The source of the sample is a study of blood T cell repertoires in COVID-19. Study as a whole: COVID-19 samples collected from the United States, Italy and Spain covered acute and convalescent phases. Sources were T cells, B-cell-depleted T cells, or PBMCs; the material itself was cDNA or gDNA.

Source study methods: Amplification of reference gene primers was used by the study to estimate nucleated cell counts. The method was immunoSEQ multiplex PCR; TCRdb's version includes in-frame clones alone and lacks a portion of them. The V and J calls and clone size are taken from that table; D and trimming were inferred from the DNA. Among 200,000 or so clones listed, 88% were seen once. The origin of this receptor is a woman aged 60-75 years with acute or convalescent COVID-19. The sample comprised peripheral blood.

As DNA, the CDR3 is TGTGCCAGCAGCTTAGCAGGCGGGGGGAAGGTAGATACGCAGTATTTT. Translation gives CASSLAGGGKVDTQYF. V usage is TRBV7-9 and J usage is TRBJ2-3, with TRBD2 identical over 8 bases. Per the germline V gene, CDR1 is SEHNR and CDR2 is FQNEAQ (reference sequence). Losses at the gene ends were 0 bases for V and 5 bases for J; bases not matched to a gene: 7. The CDR3 has 16 residues.